This entry concerns a single TCR beta chain. Its antigen remains unknown. The data derive from a study of vaccination effects on CD4 cells after COVID-19. Study-level information: It was a median of 72 days after the second dose that post-vaccine samples were obtained.

The table came from immunoSEQ multiplex PCR; TCRdb's copy has only in-frame clones and leaves some out. The sample lists fewer than 40,000 clones, around 69% occurring once. Study conclusions and caveats: A shortage of convalescent patients and an absence of early post-infection timepoints characterized the study. Of the vaccine-induced clones from healthy vaccinees, merely 1 of 255 recognized common cold coronaviruses as well.

Upon completion of around 9 days in culture, CD4+ T cells were isolated. The cohort was immunized with two doses of either the BNT162b2 or mRNA-1273 vaccine. Half-medium replacement with IL-2 medium occurred on days 3 and 7. With 1 base removed from V and 8 bases from J, the gap between germline ends came to 14 bases. Germline CDR1 is SEHNR and CDR2 is FQNEAQ (reference sequence). This CDR3 has 14 amino acids. The J gene is TRBJ1-2, the V gene TRBV7-9, with D uncertain. The clonotype originates from a human donor who received a COVID-19 vaccine. Source: CD4+ T cells from PBMCs cultured without peptide, taken after COVID-19 vaccination. Here the CDR3 DNA reads TGTGCCAGCAGCTTAGGACCCTCGTCGGGGGGCTACACCTTC. Protein: CASSLGPSSGGYTF.